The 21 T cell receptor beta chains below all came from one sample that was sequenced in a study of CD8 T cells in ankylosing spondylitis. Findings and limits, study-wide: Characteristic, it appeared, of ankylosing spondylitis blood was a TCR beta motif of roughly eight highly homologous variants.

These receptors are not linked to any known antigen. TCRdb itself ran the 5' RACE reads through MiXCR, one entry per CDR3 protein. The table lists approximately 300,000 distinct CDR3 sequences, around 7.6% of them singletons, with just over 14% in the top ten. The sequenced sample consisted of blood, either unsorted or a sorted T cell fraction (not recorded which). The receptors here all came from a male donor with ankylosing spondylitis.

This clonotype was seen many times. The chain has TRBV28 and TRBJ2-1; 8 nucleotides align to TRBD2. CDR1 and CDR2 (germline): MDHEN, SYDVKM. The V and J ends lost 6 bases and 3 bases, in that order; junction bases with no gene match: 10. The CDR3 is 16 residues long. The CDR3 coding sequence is TGTGCCAGCAGCCTGGGCGGCGGGAGGAACTACAATGAGCAGTTCTTC. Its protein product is CASSLGGGRNYNEQFF.

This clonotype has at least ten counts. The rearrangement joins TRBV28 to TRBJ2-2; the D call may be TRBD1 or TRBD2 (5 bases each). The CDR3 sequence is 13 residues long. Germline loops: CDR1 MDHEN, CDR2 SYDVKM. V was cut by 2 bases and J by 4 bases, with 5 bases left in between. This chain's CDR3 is CASSLGTTGELFF. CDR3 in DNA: TGTGCCAGCAGTTTAGGGACCACCGGGGAGCTGTTTTTT. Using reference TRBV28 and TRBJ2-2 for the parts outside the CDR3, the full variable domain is DVKVTQSSRYLVKRTGEKVFLECVQDMDHENMFWYRQDPGLGLRLIYFSYDVKMKEKGDIPEGYSVSREKKERFSLILESASTNQTSMYLCASSLGTTGELFFGEGSRLTVL.

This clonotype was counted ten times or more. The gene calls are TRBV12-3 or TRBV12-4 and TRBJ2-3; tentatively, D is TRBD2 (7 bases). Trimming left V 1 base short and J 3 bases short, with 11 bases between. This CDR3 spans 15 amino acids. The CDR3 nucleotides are TGTGCCAGCAGTTTAGTCGGGGGGCGGACAGATACGCAGTATTTT. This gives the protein CASSLVGGRTDTQYF.

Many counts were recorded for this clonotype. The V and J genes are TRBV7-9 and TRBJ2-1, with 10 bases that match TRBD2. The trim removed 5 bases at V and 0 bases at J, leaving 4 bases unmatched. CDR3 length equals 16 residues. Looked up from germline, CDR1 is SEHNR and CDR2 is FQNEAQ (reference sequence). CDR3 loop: CASSGSSGSSYNEQFF. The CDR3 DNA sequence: TGTGCCAGCAGCGGCTCTAGCGGGAGCTCCTACAATGAGCAGTTCTTC.

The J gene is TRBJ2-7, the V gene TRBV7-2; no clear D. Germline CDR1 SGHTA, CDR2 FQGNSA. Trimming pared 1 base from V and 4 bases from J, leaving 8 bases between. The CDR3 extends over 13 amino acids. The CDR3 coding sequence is TGTGCCAGCAGCTTAGTTAGGGTTTACGAGCAGTACTTC. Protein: CASSLVRVYEQYF. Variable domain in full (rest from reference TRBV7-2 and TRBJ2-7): GAGVSQSPSNKVTEKGKDVELRCDPISGHTALYWYRQSLGQGLEFLIYFQGNSAPDKSGLPSDRFSAERTGGSVSTLTIQRTQQEDSAVYLCASSLVRVYEQYFGPGTRLTVT.

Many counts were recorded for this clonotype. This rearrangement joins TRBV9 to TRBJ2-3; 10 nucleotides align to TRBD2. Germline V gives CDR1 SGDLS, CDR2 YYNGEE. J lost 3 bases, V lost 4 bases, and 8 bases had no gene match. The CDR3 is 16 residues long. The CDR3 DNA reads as TGTGCCAGCAGCACAAGCCGAGCGGGAGGGACAGATACGCAGTATTTT. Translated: CASSTSRAGGTDTQYF.

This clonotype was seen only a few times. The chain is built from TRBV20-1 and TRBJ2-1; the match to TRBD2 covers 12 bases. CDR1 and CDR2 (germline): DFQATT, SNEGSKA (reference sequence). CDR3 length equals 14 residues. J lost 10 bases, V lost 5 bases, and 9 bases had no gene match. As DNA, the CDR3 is TGCAGTGCTGCTAGCGGGAGGGCCTCATGGGAGCAGTTCTTC. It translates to CSAASGRASWEQFF.

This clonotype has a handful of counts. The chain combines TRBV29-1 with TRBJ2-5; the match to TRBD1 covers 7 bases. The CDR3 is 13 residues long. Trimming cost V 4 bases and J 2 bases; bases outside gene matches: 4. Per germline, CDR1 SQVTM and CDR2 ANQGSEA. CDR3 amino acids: CSVGRGLQETQYF. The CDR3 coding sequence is TGCAGCGTTGGCAGGGGGTTACAAGAGACCCAGTACTTC.

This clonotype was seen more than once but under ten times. Here the CDR3 reads CASSLGSSGSTGELFF. CDR3 sequence (DNA): TGTGCCAGCAGCTTGGGTTCTAGCGGGAGTACCGGGGAGCTGTTTTTT. The chain uses TRBV5-4 and TRBJ2-2; 10 bases line up with TRBD2. The germline CDR1 and CDR2 sequences are SGHNT and YYREEE (reference sequence). The CDR3 spans 16 residues. V gave up 0 bases and J gave up 5 bases; unmatched junction bases: 4.

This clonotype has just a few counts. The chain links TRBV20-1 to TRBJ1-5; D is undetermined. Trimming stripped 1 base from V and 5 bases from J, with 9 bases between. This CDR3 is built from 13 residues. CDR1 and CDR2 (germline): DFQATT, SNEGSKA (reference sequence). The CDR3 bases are TGCAGTGCTAGAGTTGACCGCGATCAGCCCCAGCATTTT. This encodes CSARVDRDQPQHF.

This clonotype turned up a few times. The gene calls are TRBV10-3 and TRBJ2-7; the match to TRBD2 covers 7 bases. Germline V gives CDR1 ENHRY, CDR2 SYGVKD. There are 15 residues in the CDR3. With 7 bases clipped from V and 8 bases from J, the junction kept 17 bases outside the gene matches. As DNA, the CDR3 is TGTGCCATCATAGTTTCCGGGACTATATATCGCAAGCAGTACTTC. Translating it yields CAIIVSGTIYRKQYF.

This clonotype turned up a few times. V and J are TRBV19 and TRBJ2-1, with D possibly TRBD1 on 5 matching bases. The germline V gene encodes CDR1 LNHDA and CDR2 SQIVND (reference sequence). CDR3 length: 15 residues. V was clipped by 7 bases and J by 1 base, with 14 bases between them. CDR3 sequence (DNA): TGTGCCAGTATGGCCGCCAGGGCATCCTACAATGAGCAGTTCTTC. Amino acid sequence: CASMAARASYNEQFF.

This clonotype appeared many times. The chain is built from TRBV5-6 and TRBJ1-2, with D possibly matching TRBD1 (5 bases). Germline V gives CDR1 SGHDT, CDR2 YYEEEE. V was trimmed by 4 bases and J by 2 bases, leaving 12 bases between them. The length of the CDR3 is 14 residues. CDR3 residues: CASSKPGRNYGYTF. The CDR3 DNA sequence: TGTGCCAGCAGCAAACCGGGACGGAACTATGGCTACACCTTC.

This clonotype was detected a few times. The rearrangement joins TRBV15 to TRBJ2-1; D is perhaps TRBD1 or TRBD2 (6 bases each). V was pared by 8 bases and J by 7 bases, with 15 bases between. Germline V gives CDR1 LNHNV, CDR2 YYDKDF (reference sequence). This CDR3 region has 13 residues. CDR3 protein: CATQGGSANEQFF. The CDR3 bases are TGTGCCACCCAAGGGGGGAGCGCGAATGAGCAGTTCTTC.

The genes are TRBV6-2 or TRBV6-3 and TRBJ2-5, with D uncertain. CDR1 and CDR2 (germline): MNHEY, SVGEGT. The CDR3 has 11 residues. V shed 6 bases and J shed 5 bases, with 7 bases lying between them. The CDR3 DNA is TGTGCCAGCAGGCTTGTCGAGACCCAGTACTTC. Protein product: CASRLVETQYF.

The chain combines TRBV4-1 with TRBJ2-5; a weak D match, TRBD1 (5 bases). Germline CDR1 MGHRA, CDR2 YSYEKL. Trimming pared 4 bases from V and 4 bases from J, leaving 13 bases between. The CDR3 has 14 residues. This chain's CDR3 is CASSRFQGGETQYF. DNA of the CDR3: TGCGCCAGCAGCCGTTTCCAGGGTGGAGAGACCCAGTACTTC.

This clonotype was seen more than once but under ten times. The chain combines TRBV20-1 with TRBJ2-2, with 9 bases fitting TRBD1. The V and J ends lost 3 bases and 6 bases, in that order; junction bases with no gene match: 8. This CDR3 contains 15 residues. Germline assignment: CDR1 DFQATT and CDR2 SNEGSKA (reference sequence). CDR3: CSARVDRGIPGELFF. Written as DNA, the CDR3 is TGCAGTGCTAGGGTTGACAGGGGGATACCCGGGGAGCTGTTTTTT.

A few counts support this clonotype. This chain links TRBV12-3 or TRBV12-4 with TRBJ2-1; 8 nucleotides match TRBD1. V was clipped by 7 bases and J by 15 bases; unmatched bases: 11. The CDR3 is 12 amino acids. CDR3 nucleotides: TGTGCCAGCACCATTTCGACAGGGGAGTGGTTCTTC. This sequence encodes CASTISTGEWFF.

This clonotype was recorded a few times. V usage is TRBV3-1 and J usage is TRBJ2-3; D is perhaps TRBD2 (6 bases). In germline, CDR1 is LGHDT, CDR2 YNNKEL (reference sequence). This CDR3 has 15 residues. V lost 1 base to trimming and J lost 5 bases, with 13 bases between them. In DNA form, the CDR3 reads TGTGCCAGCAGCCAAGTCCGGCGGGGTAGAGATACGCAGTATTTT. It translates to CASSQVRRGRDTQYF.

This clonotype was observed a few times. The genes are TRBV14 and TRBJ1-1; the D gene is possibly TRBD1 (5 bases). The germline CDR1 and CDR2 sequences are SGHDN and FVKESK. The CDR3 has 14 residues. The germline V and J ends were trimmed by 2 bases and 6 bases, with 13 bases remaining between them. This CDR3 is CASSQWGRTPEAFF. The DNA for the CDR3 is TGTGCCAGCAGCCAATGGGGCAGAACCCCTGAAGCTTTCTTT.

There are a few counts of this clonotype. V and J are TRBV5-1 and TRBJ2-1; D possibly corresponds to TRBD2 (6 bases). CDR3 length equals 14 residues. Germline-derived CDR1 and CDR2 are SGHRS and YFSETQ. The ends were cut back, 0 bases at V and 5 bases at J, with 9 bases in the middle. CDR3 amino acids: CASSLGRDHNEQFF. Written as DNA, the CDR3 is TGCGCCAGCAGCTTGGGGCGGGATCACAATGAGCAGTTCTTC.